This T cell receptor beta chain was documented in a study of regulatory T cells in long-lasting Graves disease. Study-wide context: A definition of persistent Graves' disease required over 5 years of antithyroid drugs plus positive TSH receptor antibodies. The study's findings and limits: In persistent patients, shared public clonotypes (2,741) outnumbered those in new patients (approximately 940). Favored gene segments in persistent disease were TRBV28, TRBJ1-2 and TRBJ2-5. Persistent-disease Graves' patients showed less TCR diversity than new cases.

V was shortened by 6 bases and J by 1 base, with 13 bases between the two germline ends. The germline CDR1 and CDR2 sequences are MDHEN and SYDVKM. The CDR3 length is 15 residues. Time point noted: persistent/refractory GD, antithyroid drugs over 5 years with positive TRAb. The TCR library was made from RNA extracted from PBMCs. CDR3 regions were amplified by Arm-PCR using iRepertoire HTBI primers to build TCR beta libraries. TCRdb ran MiXCR on the multiplex PCR reads and lists one entry per CDR3 protein. The sample consists of more than 650,000 distinct CDR3 sequences, around 30% of them appearing once. A note on this clonotype: Its specificity is not known.

This TCR was sampled from a female donor with Graves disease. The sample here was peripheral blood mononuclear cells (PBMCs), taken when the disease was refractory, from a patient treated with antithyroid drugs. The genes are TRBV28 and TRBJ1-5; no clear D. CDR3 in DNA: TGTGCCAGCAGCCCGTTAGGTGTGAGCAATCAGCCCCAGCATTTT. This translates into CASSPLGVSNQPQHF.